Below are 5 T cell receptor beta chains sequenced from a single sample in a study of T cells in Graves' hyperthyroidism and ophthalmopathy (dated by TCRdb to between 2017 and 2020). Library generation was performed with multiplex PCR. Sequencing was performed on an Illumina HiSeq 2000. TCR beta CDR3 regions were amplified from RNA transcripts. A first-round RT-PCR of the TCR CDR3 used the HTBI primer set with the Qiagen OneStep RT-PCR kit. TCRdb redid the processing of the public reads, applying fastp at Q25 and MiXCR, and retained in-frame beta chains. CDR3 protein sequences are deduplicated, and each keeps its most common genes and DNA. Within this sample are 450,000 to 700,000 distinct CDR3 sequences, with 40% to 55% of them counted one time only. The ten biggest clones cover 19% of the sample. Input material: peripheral blood or thyroid tissue (not recorded which). Receptors were obtained from an adult woman with Graves' disease, either hyperthyroidism or ophthalmopathy (not recorded which).

The gene calls are TRBV5-1 and TRBJ2-2; 11 nucleotides agree with TRBD1. Germline-derived CDR1 and CDR2 are SGHRS and YFSETQ. The CDR3 contains 17 residues. J gave up 4 bases and V 4 bases, and 9 bases lay outside the gene matches. CDR3 in amino acids: CASSVTGTGGVTGELFF. The CDR3 coding sequence is TGCGCCAGCAGCGTTACCGGGACAGGGGGAGTCACCGGGGAGCTGTTTTTT.

This clonotype was observed many times. V usage is TRBV4-1 and J usage is TRBJ2-5, with D tentatively TRBD1 (6 bases). V was clipped by 6 bases and J by 6 bases, with 17 bases between them. This CDR3 has 14 amino acids. Looked up from germline, CDR1 is MGHRA and CDR2 is YSYEKL. In DNA, the CDR3 is TGCGCCAGCAGTGATCCCCCGAGGGGGAAGACCCAGTACTTC. This translates into CASSDPPRGKTQYF.

The sample holds many counts of this clonotype. J is TRBJ1-5 and V is TRBV12-3 or TRBV12-4; 7 bases are a match to TRBD1. V dropped 6 bases and J dropped 4; count of bases not matched to a gene: 6. CDR3 size: 14 residues. CDR3 sequence: CASSRTGPNQPQHF. As DNA, the CDR3 is TGTGCCAGCAGCCGGACAGGACCGAATCAGCCCCAGCATTTT.

A word on this clonotype: One base away lies a much larger clone, so this may be a sequencing read error. V and J are TRBV6-5 and TRBJ2-7, with D hard to call. The CDR3 consists of 14 residues. Germline CDR1 is MNHEY and CDR2 is SVGAGI. The CDR3 region has the DNA TGTGCCAGCAGTTATGATGGGTACTCCTACGGGCAGTACTTC. Translating it yields CASSYDGYSYGQYF.

The V and J genes are TRBV7-9 and TRBJ1-1; D gene ambiguous. The CDR3 is 13 amino acids. Germline V lookup: CDR1 SEHNR, CDR2 FQNEAQ (reference sequence). Trimming shortened V by 1 base and J by 11 bases, and 14 bases separated the two germline ends. As DNA, the CDR3 is TGTGCCAGCAGCTTAGTTCGGGGAGGTAGGGCTTTCTTT. Protein product: CASSLVRGGRAFF.